This record concerns one T cell receptor beta chain sequence. This sample was taken from a study of control samples from healthy donors and cancer patients. Sequenced by immunoSEQ multiplex PCR; TCRdb stores in-frame clones only, minus some. The table includes 85,000 to 100,000 clones, 82% detected once. V was shortened by 6 bases and J by 2 bases, with 19 bases between the two germline ends. Germline V gene lookup returns CDR1 SGHNT and CDR2 YYREEE (reference sequence). CDR3 length: 16 amino acids. The origin of this receptor is a man aged 55-75 years in good health. The sequencing sample was made of blood. The rearrangement joins TRBV5-4 to TRBJ2-3; a possible D gene is TRBD2 (7 bases). The CDR3 nucleotides read TGTGCCAGCATCCCTGGGGGAGGGGGACTCACAGATACGCAGTATTTT. As protein: CASIPGGGGLTDTQYF.